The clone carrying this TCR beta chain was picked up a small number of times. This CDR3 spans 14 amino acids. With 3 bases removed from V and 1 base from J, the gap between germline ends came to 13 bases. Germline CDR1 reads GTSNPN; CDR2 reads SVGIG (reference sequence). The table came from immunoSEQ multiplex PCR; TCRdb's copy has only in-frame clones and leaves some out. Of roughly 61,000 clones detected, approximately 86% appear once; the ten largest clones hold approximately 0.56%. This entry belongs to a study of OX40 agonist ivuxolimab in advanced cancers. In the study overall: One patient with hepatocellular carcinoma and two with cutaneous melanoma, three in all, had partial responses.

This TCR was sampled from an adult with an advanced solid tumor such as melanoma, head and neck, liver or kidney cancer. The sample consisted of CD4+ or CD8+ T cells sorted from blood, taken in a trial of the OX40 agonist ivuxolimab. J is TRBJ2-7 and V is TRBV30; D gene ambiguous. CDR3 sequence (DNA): TGTGCCTGGAGGTCAGACATGAAATCCTACGAGCAGTACTTC. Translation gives CAWRSDMKSYEQYF.